One and the same sample provided the 4 T cell receptor beta chains below, sequenced in a study of cytomegalovirus exposure and HLA in healthy donors (dated by TCRdb to about 2017). Receptors were amplified or captured by the immunoSEQ multiplex PCR assay. For the multiplex PCR, a mixture combining 60 forward primers for TCR Vbeta segments and 13 reverse primers for TCR Jbeta segments was used. Not all clones reach the TCRdb copy of this immuneACCESS table, which keeps in-frame sequences only. Checked studies attribute under half of the gap to unresolved V genes and leave the rest unexplained. This sample comprises just over 200,000 clones, 82% of them detected only once. In total, the top ten clones hold approximately 2.5% of the sample. The sample taken for sequencing was PBMCs. The receptor source for this set is a woman in her 40s in good health and CMV-seronegative.

This clone was seen only once. The chain is built from TRBV30 and TRBJ2-7, with a possible D match to TRBD2 (6 bases). Germline V gene data show CDR1 as GTSNPN and CDR2 as SVGIG (reference sequence). There are 14 residues in the CDR3. Trimming took 2 bases from V and 7 from J, leaving 18 bases between them. The CDR3 is CAWSPLGGLTEQYF. Written as DNA, the CDR3 is TGTGCCTGGAGTCCCCTCGGGGGTCTGACAGAGCAGTACTTC.

The chain links TRBV11-3 to TRBJ2-3; 12 bases match TRBD2. Germline V CDR1 and CDR2: SGHNT, YENEEA. This CDR3 has 17 residues. The J segment lost 4 bases and the V segment lost 3 bases, leaving 8 bases of the junction unmatched. CDR3: CASSFLVTSGRADTQYF. In nucleotides, the CDR3 is TGTGCCAGCAGCTTCCTGGTGACTAGCGGGAGAGCAGATACGCAGTATTTT.

The V gene is TRBV15, the J gene TRBJ1-2; D is unclear. The CDR3 contains 13 residues. Germline CDR1 LNHNV, CDR2 YYDKDF (reference sequence). V was shortened by 5 bases and J by 3 bases, with 10 bases between the two germline ends. CDR3 DNA sequence: TGTGCCACCAGCTACCGGGGTGACTATGGCTACACCTTC. It codes for CATSYRGDYGYTF.

In its sample, this clone was seen a few times. The V and J genes are TRBV10-2 and TRBJ2-1; 10 nucleotides align to TRBD2. The CDR3 loop spans 15 amino acids. Germline V lookup: CDR1 WSHSY, CDR2 SAAADI. The V segment lost 6 bases and the J segment 2 bases; nucleotides outside the gene matches: 4. The CDR3 region is CASSQLAGTYNEQFF. In DNA form, the CDR3 reads TGCGCCAGCAGCCAACTAGCGGGGACCTACAATGAGCAGTTCTTC.